The sequence of this T cell receptor beta chain was determined in a study of Graves' ophthalmopathy and Graves' hyperthyroidism. Findings of the study overall: Blood was where most expanded thyroid clonotypes above 0.001 frequency also turned up.

Investigators amplified TCR beta CDR3 regions from RNA transcripts. HTBI-primed RT-PCR formed the first round, and a multiplex PCR formed the second. Via MiXCR, TCRdb re-called the multiplex PCR reads, giving one row per CDR3 protein. The sample yields about 550,000 distinct CDR3 sequences, about 40% seen once. Remarks on this clonotype: The antigen is undetermined. At one end, the junction sequence differs from germline, possibly due to a read error.

The hyperthyroidism patients had a new diagnosis of under 2 months' duration and were aged 18 to 65. Other autoimmune diseases, uncontrolled infections, pregnancy or lactation ruled patients out of participation. Germline CDR1 LGHDT, CDR2 YNNKEL (reference sequence). The CDR3 extends over 17 amino acids. V usage is TRBV3-1 and J usage is TRBJ2-7; weak D call: TRBD1 (5 bases). The sequencing input was peripheral blood or thyroid tissue (not recorded which). The source is an adult man with Graves' hyperthyroidism. The CDR3 region is CASSQGTSDTYSYEQYF. For the CDR3, the DNA is TGTGCCAGCAGTCAAGGAACTTCGGACACTTACTCCTACGAGCAGTACTTC.